The 15 T cell receptor beta chains below all came from one sample that was sequenced in a study of T cells after yellow fever vaccination. MiXCR was run by TCRdb on the 5' RACE reads, yielding one entry per CDR3 protein. Among 500,000 to 650,000 distinct CDR3 sequences, roughly a sixth were seen once, and the ten largest hold 15% to 20%. The input for sequencing was PBMCs, taken more than 4 days after the first yellow fever vaccination. The receptors here all came from a man aged 18 to 30 who received the YFV17D yellow fever vaccine.

This clonotype turned up a few times. The rearrangement joins TRBV29-1 to TRBJ1-2; D perhaps matches TRBD1 (5 bases). The CDR3 totals 15 residues. V lost 4 bases and J lost 8, with 23 bases in between. Germline V gene sequence: CDR1 SQVTM, CDR2 ANQGSEA. The CDR3 DNA reads as TGCAGCGTTGTGAAGTCCCCTCGTGGGGCAGAGGGCTACACCTTC. Protein product: CSVVKSPRGAEGYTF.

The chain is built from TRBV4-1 and TRBJ2-5, with TRBD1 matching 10 bases. V shed 3 bases and J 1 base; nucleotides not matched to a gene: 8. This CDR3 has 17 residues. Germline CDR1 MGHRA, CDR2 YSYEKL. CDR3 loop: CASSHPAWTGGQETQYF. In DNA, the CDR3 is TGCGCCAGCAGCCACCCGGCGTGGACAGGGGGCCAAGAGACCCAGTACTTC.

This clonotype was observed a handful of times. DNA of the CDR3: TGTGCCAGCATGGGACTAGCGGTATACAATGAGCAGTTCTTC. This codes for CASMGLAVYNEQFF. The V gene is TRBV7-8, the J gene TRBJ2-1; 11 bases align to TRBD2. After removal of 7 bases from V and 4 bases from J, the junction contained 3 bases not matched to a gene. Germline CDR1 SGHVS, CDR2 FQNEAQ. CDR3 length: 14 amino acids.

This clonotype was observed a few times. The V and J genes are TRBV20-1 and TRBJ2-1, with a weak D call TRBD1 (5 bases). CDR3 size: 16 residues. Trimming stripped 0 bases from V and 0 bases from J, with 12 bases between. Germline values: CDR1 DFQATT, CDR2 SNEGSKA (reference sequence). The CDR3 nucleotides are TGCAGTGCTAGAGATTCCCCAGGGCTCTCCTACAATGAGCAGTTCTTC. This translates into CSARDSPGLSYNEQFF.

The rearrangement uses TRBV20-1 and TRBJ1-5; D possibly corresponds to TRBD1 (5 bases). The CDR3 has 14 amino acids. V lost 5 bases and J 8 bases, leaving 19 bases between the germline ends. Germline values: CDR1 DFQATT, CDR2 SNEGSKA (reference sequence). This CDR3 reads CSAVGRRPGEPQHF. The DNA of the CDR3 is TGCAGTGCTGTGGGACGCAGGCCCGGGGAGCCCCAGCATTTT.

This clonotype was observed a few times. This sequence joins TRBV10-3 and TRBJ1-6; 7 nucleotides agree with TRBD1. The CDR3 totals 12 residues. Germline loops: CDR1 ENHRY, CDR2 SYGVKD. V was pared by 10 bases and J by 7 bases, with 4 bases of the junction left unmatched. The CDR3 DNA reads as TGTGCCACCGGACAGGCCAATTCACCCCTCCACTTT. As protein: CATGQANSPLHF.

This clonotype was observed at least ten times. The chain uses TRBV11-2 and TRBJ2-3, with a tentative D call TRBD2 (7 bases). Trimming removed 1 base from V and 4 bases from J, with 12 bases in between. The CDR3 has 15 residues. Per germline, CDR1 SGHAT and CDR2 FQNNGV. The CDR3 DNA sequence: TGTGCCAGCAGCTTAGTCCGGGGGGCGTCAGATACGCAGTATTTT. Its translation: CASSLVRGASDTQYF.

This clonotype was picked up a small number of times. V is TRBV6-5 and J is TRBJ2-5, with 9 bases fitting TRBD1. This CDR3 spans 18 amino acids. V trimming: 2 bases; J trimming: 0 bases; junction bases outside the gene matches: 10. Per germline, CDR1 MNHEY and CDR2 SVGAGI. CDR3 nucleotide sequence: TGTGCCAGCAGTTACAGGGCTCCGGGACAGGGCTACCAAGAGACCCAGTACTTC. The encoded protein is CASSYRAPGQGYQETQYF.

The rearrangement links TRBV6-1 to TRBJ1-1; weak D call: TRBD1 (5 bases). V was shortened by 7 bases and J by 0 bases, with 12 bases between the two germline ends. In germline, CDR1 is MNHNS, CDR2 SASEGT. The CDR3 has 14 amino acids. The CDR3 nucleotides read TGTGCCAGCACAATTGGGGGGTTGAACACTGAAGCTTTCTTT. It is translated as CASTIGGLNTEAFF.

The rearrangement joins TRBV28 to TRBJ1-1; 10 bases line up with TRBD1. The CDR3 length is 14 residues. CDR1 is MDHEN and CDR2 is SYDVKM in the germline V gene. Unmatched junction bases numbered 7, after V lost 5 bases and J lost 7 bases. The CDR3: CASSLLGQGHEAFF. The CDR3 coding sequence is TGTGCCAGCAGTCTCCTGGGACAGGGGCATGAAGCTTTCTTT.

This clonotype was counted a few times. The V gene is TRBV7-2, the J gene TRBJ2-1; 12 bases match TRBD1. Germline values: CDR1 SGHTA, CDR2 FQGNSA. The CDR3 covers 15 residues. The J segment lost 7 bases and the V segment lost 3 bases, leaving 4 bases of the junction unmatched. CDR3 loop: CASSFMGQGANEQFF. The CDR3 coding sequence is TGTGCCAGCAGCTTCATGGGACAGGGGGCGAATGAGCAGTTCTTC.

This clonotype was picked up a small number of times. The chain employs TRBV5-8 and TRBJ2-7; 10 bases match TRBD2. CDR3 length: 15 amino acids. In germline, CDR1 is SGHTS, CDR2 YDEGEE. Trimming at V came to 2 bases and at J to 5 bases, leaving 7 bases not matched to a gene. This CDR3 is CASSFLAGVRDEQYF. Here the CDR3 DNA reads TGTGCCAGCAGCTTTCTAGCGGGGGTTCGCGACGAGCAGTACTTC.

The chain carries TRBV4-2 and TRBJ1-5; TRBD1 is a possible D gene (5 bases). The CDR3 runs to 14 residues. Trimming shortened V by 4 bases and J by 5 bases, and 12 bases separated the two germline ends. Germline assignment: CDR1 LGHNA and CDR2 YNFKEQ. The CDR3 loop is CASSLGGVDQPQHF. The CDR3 DNA reads TGTGCCAGCAGCCTTGGGGGGGTGGATCAGCCCCAGCATTTT.

This clonotype was seen at least ten times. This rearrangement joins TRBV2 to TRBJ2-1, with D possibly being TRBD1 (5 bases). V lost 6 bases and J 6 bases, leaving 9 bases between the germline ends. CDR3 size: 12 residues. Germline assignment: CDR1 SNHLY and CDR2 FYNNEI. The CDR3 here is CASSGDSNEQFF. Here the CDR3 DNA reads TGTGCCAGCAGCGGAGACAGCAATGAGCAGTTCTTC.

V usage is TRBV12-3 or TRBV12-4 and J usage is TRBJ2-1; the D gene could be TRBD1 or TRBD2 (5 bases each). V was cut by 7 bases and J by 8 bases, with 12 bases left in between. CDR3 length: 12 amino acids. CDR3 coding DNA: TGTGCCAGCACGCGAGGGACGGATGAGCAGTTCTTC. Encoded protein: CASTRGTDEQFF.